This T cell receptor beta chain was documented in a study of T-cell memory formation after mild COVID-19. The CDR3 is 16 amino acids. Germline trimming cut 5 bases from V and 2 bases from J; bases unmatched to any gene: 9. A single record per CDR3 protein comes from TCRdb applying MiXCR to the 5' RACE reads. The sample records 140,000 or so distinct CDR3 sequences, more than 13% being singletons. The origin of this receptor is an adult woman who had mild COVID-19 (a few samples of this study predate the infection). Cell type and time point are not known. Sequencing was done on a sample of PBMCs or a T cell subset sorted from them (not recorded which). This chain uses TRBV12-3 or TRBV12-4 with TRBJ2-3, with 8 bases identical to TRBD1. The CDR3 sequence is CASSPSSGQDTDTQYF. In DNA form, the CDR3 reads TGTGCCAGCAGTCCGAGCTCGGGACAGGACACAGATACGCAGTATTTT.